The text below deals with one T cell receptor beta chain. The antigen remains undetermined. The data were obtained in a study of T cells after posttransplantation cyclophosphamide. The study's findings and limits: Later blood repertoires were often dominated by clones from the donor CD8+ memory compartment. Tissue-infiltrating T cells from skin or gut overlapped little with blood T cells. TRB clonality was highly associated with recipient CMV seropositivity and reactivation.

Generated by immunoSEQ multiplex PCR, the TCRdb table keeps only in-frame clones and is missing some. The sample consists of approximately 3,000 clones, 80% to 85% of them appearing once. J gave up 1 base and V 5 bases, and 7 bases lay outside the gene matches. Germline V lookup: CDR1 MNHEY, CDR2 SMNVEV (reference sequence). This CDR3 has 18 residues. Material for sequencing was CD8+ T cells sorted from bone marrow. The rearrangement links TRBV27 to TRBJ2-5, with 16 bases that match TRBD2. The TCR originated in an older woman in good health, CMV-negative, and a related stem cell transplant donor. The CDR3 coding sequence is TGTGCCAGCAGTCCCGGGACTAGCGGGAGGGGGATCCAAGAGACCCAGTACTTC. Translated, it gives CASSPGTSGRGIQETQYF.